The rows below give T cell receptor beta chains drawn from one sample of a study of blood T cell repertoires in COVID-19. TCRdb's table, derived via immunoSEQ multiplex PCR, lists solely in-frame clones and lacks some. This sample has about 89,000 clones, with nearly 80% found just once. Sequencing was carried out using peripheral blood. The receptors derive from a man between 65 and 79 years old with COVID-19, enrolled during active disease. CDR3s include the opening cysteine and the closing phenylalanine or tryptophan. The order of the fields is J gene, V gene, D gene, clone size, CDR3 DNA, CDR3 protein. The D gene is left open where the match is weak. For some rows the clone size is stated as once, few or many, or as a class when expanded; others skip it.

J gene: TRBJ2-1; V gene: TRBV29-1; D gene: TRBD2; clone size: NA; CDR3 DNA: TGCAGCGTTGAAGGAGCGGGGGGCAGATACAATGAGCAGTTCTTC; CDR3 protein: CSVEGAGGRYNEQFF
J gene: TRBJ2-7; V gene: TRBV7-9; D gene: NA; clone size: NA; CDR3 DNA: TGTGCCAGCAGCTTAGAGGTTGGGCAGGGGTACGAGCAGTACTTC; CDR3 protein: CASSLEVGQGYEQYF
J gene: TRBJ2-5; V gene: TRBV18; D gene: TRBD2; clone size: few; CDR3 DNA: TGTGCCAGCTCATCCCGCGGGGCGGGGGAGAAAGAGACCCAGTACTTC; CDR3 protein: CASSSRGAGEKETQYF
J gene: TRBJ1-1; V gene: TRBV4-2; D gene: TRBD1; clone size: NA; CDR3 DNA: TGTGCCAGCAGCTTAACCGGGACAGTGAACACTGAAGCTTTCTTT; CDR3 protein: CASSLTGTVNTEAFF
J gene: TRBJ1-4; V gene: TRBV30; D gene: NA; clone size: NA; CDR3 DNA: TGTGCCCGGCAGGGAGGTGAAAAACTGTTTTTT; CDR3 protein: CARQGGEKLFF
J gene: TRBJ2-1; V gene: TRBV5-1; D gene: TRBD1; clone size: NA; CDR3 DNA: TGCGCCAGCAGCTTGGGCCCCCGACAGGGGGCAGGGGAGCAGTTCTTC; CDR3 protein: CASSLGPRQGAGEQFF
J gene: TRBJ2-1; V gene: TRBV27; D gene: TRBD2; clone size: NA; CDR3 DNA: TGTGCCAGCAGTTCGGGACTAGGGAATGAGCAGTTCTTC; CDR3 protein: CASSSGLGNEQFF
J gene: TRBJ1-1; V gene: TRBV6-2/TRBV6-3; D gene: NA; clone size: NA; CDR3 DNA: TGTGCCAGCAGTTATATCCCCGGAGGGGATGCTGAAGCTTTCTTT; CDR3 protein: CASSYIPGGDAEAFF
J gene: TRBJ2-2; V gene: TRBV7-2; D gene: TRBD2; clone size: NA; CDR3 DNA: TGTGCCAGCAGCCGGACTAGCGGAAGGACCGGGGAGCTGTTTTTT; CDR3 protein: CASSRTSGRTGELFF
J gene: TRBJ2-5; V gene: TRBV20-1; D gene: NA; clone size: NA; CDR3 DNA: TGCAGTGCGTCCAGGGTGGAGACCCAGTACTTC; CDR3 protein: CSASRVETQYF
J gene: TRBJ1-4; V gene: TRBV5-1; D gene: NA; clone size: NA; CDR3 DNA: TGCGCCAGCAGCTTGGCGTCGGCTAATGAAAAACTGTTTTTT; CDR3 protein: CASSLASANEKLFF
J gene: TRBJ2-1; V gene: TRBV12-3/TRBV12-4; D gene: TRBD2; clone size: NA; CDR3 DNA: TGTGCCAGCAGTTTAGGACTAGCGAGTGAGCAGTTCTTC; CDR3 protein: CASSLGLASEQFF
J gene: TRBJ1-4; V gene: TRBV28; D gene: NA; clone size: few; CDR3 DNA: TGTGCCAGCAGTTCAAGCCGGGATATTAATGAAAAACTGTTTTTT; CDR3 protein: CASSSSRDINEKLFF
J gene: TRBJ2-3; V gene: TRBV5-6; D gene: TRBD1; clone size: NA; CDR3 DNA: TGTGCCAGCAGCTTACCAGGGGGCGCAGATACGCAGTATTTT; CDR3 protein: CASSLPGGADTQYF
J gene: TRBJ2-5; V gene: TRBV10-3; D gene: TRBD1; clone size: once; CDR3 DNA: TGTGCCACCATGGCCTATTGGACAGGGACGGGAAAAGAGACCCAGTACTTC; CDR3 protein: CATMAYWTGTGKETQYF
J gene: TRBJ1-6; V gene: TRBV5-4; D gene: TRBD1; clone size: NA; CDR3 DNA: TGTGCCAGCAGCCTGGGGACGCCCAGGGGGGATAATTCACCCCTCCACTTT; CDR3 protein: CASSLGTPRGDNSPLHF
J gene: TRBJ2-1; V gene: TRBV10-3; D gene: NA; clone size: NA; CDR3 DNA: TGTGCCATCAGTGAAGTGCAGGGGGGCAATGAGCAGTTCTTC; CDR3 protein: CAISEVQGGNEQFF
J gene: TRBJ2-2; V gene: TRBV7-2; D gene: TRBD1; clone size: NA; CDR3 DNA: TGTGCCAGCAGCCTCACCTTGGGACAGGGAACCGGGGAGCTGTTTTTT; CDR3 protein: CASSLTLGQGTGELFF
J gene: TRBJ1-2; V gene: TRBV12-3/TRBV12-4; D gene: TRBD1; clone size: NA; CDR3 DNA: TGTGCCAGCAGTAGAAACAGGGGTCCCTTACTCTTC; CDR3 protein: CASSRNRGPLLF
J gene: TRBJ1-5; V gene: TRBV10-2; D gene: TRBD1; clone size: NA; CDR3 DNA: TGCGCCAGCAGTGGGGGGACAGGGGCTTACAATCAGCCCCAGCATTTT; CDR3 protein: CASSGGTGAYNQPQHF
J gene: TRBJ1-1; V gene: TRBV14; D gene: NA; clone size: NA; CDR3 DNA: TGTGCCAGCAGCCAAGATTTAGGGAGCATGAACACTGAAGCTTTCTTT; CDR3 protein: CASSQDLGSMNTEAFF
J gene: TRBJ2-7; V gene: TRBV5-4; D gene: TRBD2; clone size: NA; CDR3 DNA: TGTGCCAGCAGCTCGGGGGGAGGCCCGCTGGGAGAGCAGTACTTC; CDR3 protein: CASSSGGGPLGEQYF
J gene: TRBJ1-5; V gene: TRBV20-1; D gene: NA; clone size: NA; CDR3 DNA: TGCAGTGCTAGTCAGACTATAGGTCAGCCCCAGCATTTT; CDR3 protein: CSASQTIGQPQHF
J gene: TRBJ2-1; V gene: TRBV5-4; D gene: TRBD2; clone size: many; CDR3 DNA: TGTGCCAGCAGCCCGCTGGCGGGGGACTACAATGAGCAGTTCTTC; CDR3 protein: CASSPLAGDYNEQFF
J gene: TRBJ1-2; V gene: TRBV7-2; D gene: TRBD1; clone size: NA; CDR3 DNA: TGTGCCAGCAGCCCAGGACAGGGGGCTGGTGGCTACACCTTC; CDR3 protein: CASSPGQGAGGYTF